This T cell receptor beta chain was documented in a study of shared clonotypes between healthy human individuals. Study-wide context: The study used three CD4 naive, three CD4 memory, two CD8 naive and one CD8 memory plate per donor.

Each sorted subset replicate got 200 ng genomic DNA, 25,000 to 35,000 genomes. The table came from immunoSEQ multiplex PCR; TCRdb's copy has only in-frame clones and leaves some out. There are roughly 2.2 million clones in the sample; 80% to 95% occur only once, and approximately 0.41% lies in the top ten. The J segment lost 3 bases and the V segment lost 4 bases, leaving 4 bases of the junction unmatched. The CDR3 length is 15 residues. Germline V CDR1 and CDR2: LGHNA, YNFKEQ. The chain recombines TRBV4-2 with TRBJ2-3, with 10 bases that match TRBD2. The sequenced sample consisted of naive CD4+ T cells from PBMCs. Subset described: CD45RA+ positively selected. This TCR derives from a man between 18 and 35 years old in good health. Some clones in this sample may be carry-over from other donors' samples. CDR3 in amino acids: CASSPRTSGTDTQYF. The CDR3, as DNA: TGTGCCAGCAGCCCAAGGACTAGCGGAACAGATACGCAGTATTTT.